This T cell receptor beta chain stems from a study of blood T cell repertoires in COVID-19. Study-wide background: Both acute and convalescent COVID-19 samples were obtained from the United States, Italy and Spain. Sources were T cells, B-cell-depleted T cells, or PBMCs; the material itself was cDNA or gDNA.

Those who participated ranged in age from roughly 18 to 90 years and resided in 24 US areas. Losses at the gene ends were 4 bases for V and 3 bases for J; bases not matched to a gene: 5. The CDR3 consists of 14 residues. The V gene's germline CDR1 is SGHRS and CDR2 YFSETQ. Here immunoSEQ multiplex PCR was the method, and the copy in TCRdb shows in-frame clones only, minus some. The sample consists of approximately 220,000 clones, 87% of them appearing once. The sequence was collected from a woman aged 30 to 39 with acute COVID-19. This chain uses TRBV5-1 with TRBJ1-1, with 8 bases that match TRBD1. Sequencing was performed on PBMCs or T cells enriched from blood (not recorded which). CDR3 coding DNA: TGCGCCAGCAGCCCCAGGGGGCGCGACACTGAAGCTTTCTTT. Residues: CASSPRGRDTEAFF.